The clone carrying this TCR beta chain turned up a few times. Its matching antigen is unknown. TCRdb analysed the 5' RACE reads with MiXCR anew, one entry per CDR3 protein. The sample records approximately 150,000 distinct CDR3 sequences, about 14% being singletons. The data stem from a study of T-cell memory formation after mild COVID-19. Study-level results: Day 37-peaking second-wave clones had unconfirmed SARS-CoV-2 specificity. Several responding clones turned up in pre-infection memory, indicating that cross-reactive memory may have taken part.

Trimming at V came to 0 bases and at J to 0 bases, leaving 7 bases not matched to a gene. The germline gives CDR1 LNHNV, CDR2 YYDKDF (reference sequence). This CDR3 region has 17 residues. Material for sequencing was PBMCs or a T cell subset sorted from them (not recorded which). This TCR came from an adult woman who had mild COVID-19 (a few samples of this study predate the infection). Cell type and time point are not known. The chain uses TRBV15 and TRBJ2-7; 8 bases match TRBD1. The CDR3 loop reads CATSRDQGAGHSYEQYF. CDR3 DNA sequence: TGTGCCACCAGCAGAGATCAGGGGGCGGGACACTCCTACGAGCAGTACTTC.